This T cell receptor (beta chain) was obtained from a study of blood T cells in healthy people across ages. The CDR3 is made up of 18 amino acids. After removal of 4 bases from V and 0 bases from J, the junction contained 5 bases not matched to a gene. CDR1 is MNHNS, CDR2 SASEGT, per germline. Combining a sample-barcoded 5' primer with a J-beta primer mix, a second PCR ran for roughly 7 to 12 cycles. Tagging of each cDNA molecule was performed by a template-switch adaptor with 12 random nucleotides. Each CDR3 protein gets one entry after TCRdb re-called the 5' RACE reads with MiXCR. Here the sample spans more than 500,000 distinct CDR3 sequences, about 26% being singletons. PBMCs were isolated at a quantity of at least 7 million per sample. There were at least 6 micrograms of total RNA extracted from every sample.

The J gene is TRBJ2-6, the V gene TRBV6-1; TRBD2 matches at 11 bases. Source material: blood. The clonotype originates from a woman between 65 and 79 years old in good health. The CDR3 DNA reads TGTGCCAGCAGTGGGGGGACTAGCGGAAGCTCTGGGGCCAACGTCCTGACTTTC. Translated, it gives CASSGGTSGSSGANVLTF.